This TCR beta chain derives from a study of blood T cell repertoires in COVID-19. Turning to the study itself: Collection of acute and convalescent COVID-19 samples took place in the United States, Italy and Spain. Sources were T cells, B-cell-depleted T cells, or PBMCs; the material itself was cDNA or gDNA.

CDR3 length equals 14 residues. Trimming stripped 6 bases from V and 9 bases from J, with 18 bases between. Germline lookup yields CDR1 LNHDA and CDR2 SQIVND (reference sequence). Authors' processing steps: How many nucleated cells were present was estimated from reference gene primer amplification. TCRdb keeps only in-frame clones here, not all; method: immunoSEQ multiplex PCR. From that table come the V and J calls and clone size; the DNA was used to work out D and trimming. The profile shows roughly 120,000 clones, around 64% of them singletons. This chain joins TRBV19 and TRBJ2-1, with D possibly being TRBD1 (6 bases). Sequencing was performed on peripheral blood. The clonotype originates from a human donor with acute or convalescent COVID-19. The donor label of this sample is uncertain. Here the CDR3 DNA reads TGTGCCAGTAGATCCTCAGGGGCTAAAAGTGAGCAGTTCTTC. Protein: CASRSSGAKSEQFF.